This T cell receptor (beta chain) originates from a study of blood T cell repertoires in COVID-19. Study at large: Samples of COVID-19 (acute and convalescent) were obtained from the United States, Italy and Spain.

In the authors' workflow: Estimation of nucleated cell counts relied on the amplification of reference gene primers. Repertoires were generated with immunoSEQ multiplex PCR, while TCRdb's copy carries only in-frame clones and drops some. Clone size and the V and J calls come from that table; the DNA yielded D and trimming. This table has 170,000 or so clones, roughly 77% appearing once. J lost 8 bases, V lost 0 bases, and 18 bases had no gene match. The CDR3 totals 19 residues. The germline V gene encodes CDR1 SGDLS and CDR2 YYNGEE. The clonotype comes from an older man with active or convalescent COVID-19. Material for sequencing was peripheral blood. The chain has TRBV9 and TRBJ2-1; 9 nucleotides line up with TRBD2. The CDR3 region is CASSVATGTSFIGQYEQFF. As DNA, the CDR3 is TGTGCCAGCAGCGTAGCCACCGGGACTAGCTTCATCGGCCAATATGAGCAGTTCTTC. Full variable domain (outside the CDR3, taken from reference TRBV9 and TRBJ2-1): DSGVTQTPKHLITATGQRVTLRCSPRSGDLSVYWYQQSLDQGLQFLIQYYNGEERAKGNILERFSAQQFPDLHSELNLSSLELGDSALYFCASSVATGTSFIGQYEQFFGPGTRLTVL.